The rows below give T cell receptor beta chains drawn from one sample of a study of radiation and T cells in renal cell carcinoma. The assay was immunoSEQ multiplex PCR, and TCRdb's table has in-frame clones only and misses some. The sample includes about 26,000 clones, over 70% seen only once; the top ten take approximately 32%. This sample comprised blood, obtained from a patient whose treatment included radiotherapy and nephrectomy. The source of these receptors is a man in his 60s with renal cell carcinoma. The CDR3 runs from the conserved cysteine through the conserved F or W. A D gene is named only where the DNA matches it firmly. Size is stated for part of the rows, as once, few or many counts, or as a class when the clone is expanded.

clone size	V gene	J gene	D gene	CDR3 length	CDR3 DNA	CDR3 protein
once	TRBV5-1	TRBJ2-3	-	14	TGCGCCAGCAGCTTGAACGGGATTGGAGATACGCAGTATTTT	CASSLNGIGDTQYF
-	TRBV11-3	TRBJ1-1	-	14	TGTGCCAGCAGCCAGCAGGGTTCGAGCACTGAAGCTTTCTTT	CASSQQGSSTEAFF
-	TRBV7-8	TRBJ2-7	-	17	TGTGCCAGCAGCTTACAATTGAGTAGCGCAAAGATGAGGGAGCAGTACTTC	CASSLQLSSAKMREQYF
-	TRBV11-1	TRBJ2-5	TRBD2	15	TGTGCCAGCAACCCCGGGACTAGCGGCCAAGAGACCCAGTACTTC	CASNPGTSGQETQYF
-	TRBV6-1	TRBJ1-2	-	15	TGTGCCAGCAGTGAAGCAAGTTGGGGGAACTATGGCTACACCTTC	CASSEASWGNYGYTF
-	TRBV5-1	TRBJ1-2	TRBD1	13	TGCGCCAGCAGCTCACAGGGGGGCTATGGCTACACCTTC	CASSSQGGYGYTF
large	TRBV9	TRBJ2-2	TRBD1	17	TGTGCCAGCAGCGTATCCCGGGACAGCGCGAACACCGGGGAGCTGTTTTTT	CASSVSRDSANTGELFF
-	TRBV2	TRBJ2-7	-	11	TGTGCCAGCAGTCCTCGGGGGGAGCAGTACTTC	CASSPRGEQYF
-	TRBV9	TRBJ2-7	TRBD1	13	TGTGCCAGCAGAGGACAGGGTTCCTACGAGCAGTACTTC	CASRGQGSYEQYF
once	TRBV2	TRBJ1-2	-	14	TGTGCCAGCAGTGTGGTAGGGGTCGGAGATGGCTACACCTTC	CASSVVGVGDGYTF
-	TRBV29-1	TRBJ2-4	-	13	TGCAGCGTTGAGGGAGGTGGCAAAAACATTCAGTACTTC	CSVEGGGKNIQYF
once	TRBV30	TRBJ1-2	-	12	TGTGCCTGGAGCCTACAGTTGGCTGGCTACACCTTC	CAWSLQLAGYTF
-	TRBV4-3	TRBJ2-1	-	18	TGCGCCAGCAGCCAATGGGTGTCGGGTATAAGCTCCTACAATGAGCAGTTCTTC	CASSQWVSGISSYNEQFF
-	TRBV7-9	TRBJ2-7	TRBD2	19	TGTGCCAGCAGCTCCACTGGACTAGCGGGACAACCCCCGGCCTACGAGCAGTACTTC	CASSSTGLAGQPPAYEQYF
-	TRBV9	TRBJ1-6	-	13	TGTGCCAGCAGCCCAAGACAAGATTCACCCCTCCACTTT	CASSPRQDSPLHF
few	TRBV14	TRBJ2-7	-	14	TGTGCCAGCGCAAACAGAGGGTTCCCCTACGAGCAGTACTTC	CASANRGFPYEQYF
-	TRBV2	TRBJ2-3	-	17	TGTGCCAGCAGGCCGATAGGGGGACCCGTCAGCACAGATACGCAGTATTTT	CASRPIGGPVSTDTQYF
-	TRBV30	TRBJ1-2	-	13	TGTGCCTGGAGTGTACGCGGGGTAGGGGGCTACACCTTC	CAWSVRGVGGYTF
-	TRBV11-2	TRBJ2-1	TRBD2	16	TGTGCCAGCAGCTTAGAGACTAGCGGGAGATCCAGTGAGCAGTTCTTC	CASSLETSGRSSEQFF
-	TRBV11-2	TRBJ1-2	-	15	TGTGCCAGCAGCTTAGACGGGACGGACTACTATGGCTACACCTTC	CASSLDGTDYYGYTF
-	TRBV30	TRBJ1-2	TRBD1	16	TGTGCCTGGAGTTTCCGGGACAGGTATTTCCACTATGGCTACACCTTC	CAWSFRDRYFHYGYTF
-	TRBV7-2	TRBJ2-7	-	15	TGTGCCAGCAGCGCTACTGGGGGCAACTCCTACGAGCAGTACTTC	CASSATGGNSYEQYF
-	TRBV7-2	TRBJ1-1	TRBD1	13	TGTGCCAGCGGATACAGGGGGAATTCTGAAGCTTTCTTT	CASGYRGNSEAFF
-	TRBV9	TRBJ1-1	TRBD1	14	TGTGCCAGCAGCGTAGGAGGGGGCCACACTGAAGCTTTCTTT	CASSVGGGHTEAFF
-	TRBV4-3	TRBJ1-6	-	17	TGCGCCAGCAGCCAAGGTCGGCGGGGGCAAGGGAATTCACCCCTCCACTTT	CASSQGRRGQGNSPLHF
few	TRBV6-4	TRBJ2-1	TRBD2	15	TGTGCCAGCAGTCGACTAGCGGGAGCACCCAATGAGCAGTTCTTC	CASSRLAGAPNEQFF
few	TRBV19	TRBJ2-1	TRBD2	14	TGTGCCAGTACCGGGACTAGCGGGAGGGGTGAGCAGTTCTTC	CASTGTSGRGEQFF
-	TRBV29-1	TRBJ1-6	-	14	TGCAGCGCCGCAGGCAGTAGTCCAAATTCACCCCTCCACTTT	CSAAGSSPNSPLHF
-	TRBV5-1	TRBJ2-5	TRBD1	15	TGCGCCAGCAGCGGGAGGACAGGGGCACCAGAGACCCAGTACTTC	CASSGRTGAPETQYF